Listed below are T cell receptor beta chains from one sample, sequenced in a study of molecular identifiers for immune sequencing clone quantification. TCRdb used MiXCR to reprocess the PCR reads, holding one entry per CDR3 protein. Among around 320,000 distinct CDR3 sequences, roughly a quarter were seen once, and the ten largest hold about 0.7%. The specimen was naive CD8+ T cells from blood, with Jurkat cell RNA spiked in. The receptors were sampled from a human donor in good health. Some libraries in this study had Jurkat cell RNA spiked in. CDR3s include the opening cysteine and the closing phenylalanine or tryptophan. The D gene is left open where the match is weak. The size entry is marked missing in some rows and otherwise reads once, few, many or a size class.

V,size,D,J,CDR3,DNA
TRBV30,.,.,TRBJ2-3,CAWRILRGYTDTQYF,TGTGCCTGGAGAATCCTGAGGGGGTACACAGATACGCAGTATTTT
TRBV4-3,few,.,TRBJ2-5,CASSQDFGPQETQYF,TGCGCCAGCAGCCAAGATTTCGGGCCCCAAGAGACCCAGTACTTC
TRBV20-1,.,TRBD2,TRBJ2-7,CSAAPGLAVEQYF,TGCAGTGCTGCCCCGGGACTAGCTGTCGAGCAGTACTTC
TRBV7-8,many,TRBD1,TRBJ2-2,CASSLADRVTGELFF,TGTGCCAGCAGCTTAGCGGACAGGGTCACCGGGGAGCTGTTTTTT
TRBV4-1,many,TRBD1,TRBJ1-1,CASSSQGAFSEAFF,TGCGCCAGCAGCTCACAGGGGGCCTTCTCTGAAGCTTTCTTT
TRBV19,few,TRBD1,TRBJ1-1,CASSKTGGLNTEAFF,TGTGCCAGTAGTAAAACAGGGGGCCTGAACACTGAAGCTTTCTTT
TRBV12-3/TRBV12-4,few,.,TRBJ2-1,CASSSVGPTTYNEQFF,TGTGCCAGCAGTTCCGTAGGACCTACAACCTACAATGAGCAGTTCTTC
TRBV12-3/TRBV12-4,.,.,TRBJ1-5,CASSHPGPQHF,TGTGCCAGCAGCCACCCTGGGCCCCAGCATTTT
TRBV9,many,.,TRBJ2-1,CASSVDGEQFF,TGTGCCAGCTCCGTGGACGGTGAGCAGTTCTTC
TRBV5-4,.,.,TRBJ2-1,CATETNSYNEQFF,TGTGCCACCGAGACCAATTCCTACAATGAGCAGTTCTTC
TRBV18,.,TRBD1,TRBJ2-7,CASSPPFVGTGGDEQYF,TGTGCCAGCTCACCACCCTTCGTCGGGACAGGGGGCGACGAGCAGTACTTC
TRBV12-3/TRBV12-4,.,.,TRBJ2-2,CASRLSTGELFF,TGTGCCAGCAGACTCAGCACCGGGGAGCTGTTTTTT
TRBV6-2/TRBV6-3,few,.,TRBJ2-3,CASRTADTQYF,TGTGCCAGCAGGACGGCGGATACGCAGTATTTT
TRBV30,.,.,TRBJ1-1,CAWRERDLGNTEAFF,TGTGCCTGGAGAGAGAGGGATCTGGGAAACACTGAAGCTTTCTTT
TRBV28,many,.,TRBJ2-1,CASSMGLGQLNNEQFF,TGTGCCAGCAGTATGGGACTTGGTCAGCTCAACAATGAGCAGTTCTTC
TRBV7-6,.,.,TRBJ2-7,CASSSPGCVYEQYF,TGTGCCAGCAGCTCCCCAGGGTGTGTATACGAGCAGTACTTC
TRBV12-3/TRBV12-4,many,.,TRBJ1-1,CASSLAYSGRGTEAFF,TGTGCCAGCAGTTTAGCCTACTCGGGAAGGGGCACTGAAGCTTTCTTT
TRBV28,many,.,TRBJ2-7,CATDDPPNHEQYF,TGTGCCACCGATGACCCGCCTAACCACGAGCAGTACTTC
TRBV29-1,many,.,TRBJ2-2,CSVELPTNTGELFF,TGCAGCGTTGAGCTGCCTACGAACACCGGGGAGCTGTTTTTT
TRBV29-1,many,.,TRBJ2-7,CSAGGATSYEQYF,TGCAGCGCCGGGGGCGCAACCTCCTACGAGCAGTACTTC
TRBV3-1,few,TRBD1,TRBJ2-7,CASSATGQGYEQYF,TGTGCCAGCAGCGCGACCGGACAGGGGTACGAGCAGTACTTC
TRBV20-1,few,TRBD1,TRBJ1-1,CSAPPGQGSTEAFF,TGCAGTGCCCCCCCGGGACAGGGCTCCACTGAAGCTTTCTTT
TRBV7-9,.,TRBD2,TRBJ2-3,CASSFPRLAGGTDTQYF,TGTGCCAGCAGCTTCCCGAGACTAGCGGGGGGCACAGATACGCAGTATTTT
TRBV7-9,many,.,TRBJ2-3,CASSLGVSTDTQYF,TGTGCCAGCAGCTTAGGAGTAAGCACAGATACGCAGTATTTT
TRBV19,few,TRBD1,TRBJ2-6,CASSTGGRSGANVLTF,TGTGCCAGTTCTACAGGGGGCCGCTCTGGGGCCAACGTCCTGACTTTC